This T cell receptor (beta chain) was sequenced during a study of cytomegalovirus exposure and HLA in healthy donors. The CDR3 consists of 15 residues. Germline V gene data show CDR1 as SGHTA and CDR2 as FQGTGA. Trimming removed 2 bases at V and 2 bases at J, with 9 bases between. Vbeta (60) and Jbeta (13) primers were used in the PCR. The assay was immunoSEQ multiplex PCR, and TCRdb's table has in-frame clones only and misses some. The sample has some 160,000 clones; around 10% are singletons. The source material was PBMCs. V is TRBV7-3 and J is TRBJ2-2, with D maybe TRBD1 (6 bases). The sequence was obtained from a male donor in good health and CMV-seronegative. CDR3 sequence reads: CASSLGTFNTGELFF. The CDR3 DNA reads as TGTGCCAGCAGCTTAGGGACATTCAACACCGGGGAGCTGTTTTTT.